Listed below are T cell receptor beta chains from one sample, sequenced in a study of shared clonotypes between healthy human individuals. Libraries were prepared by immunoSEQ multiplex PCR; TCRdb keeps only in-frame clonotypes and omits some of them. The table has about 360,000 clones, roughly 80% seen once. What was sequenced was memory CD4+ T cells sorted from blood. The receptors come from a man between 25 and 39 years old in good health. Both conserved end residues are part of each CDR3. A D gene is named only where the DNA matches it firmly. Part of the rows lack a size; the others show once, few, many or a class for expanded clones.

few 15 TRBJ2-6 . TRBV6-5 CASSTAASGANVLTF TGTGCCAGCAGTACTGCTGCTTCTGGGGCCAACGTCCTGACTTTC
few 12 TRBJ2-2 . TRBV11-3 CASSLGPGELFF TGTGCCAGCAGCTTAGGGCCCGGGGAGCTGTTTTTT
. 13 TRBJ1-2 TRBD1 TRBV6-6 CASSPGQDYGYTF TGTGCCAGCAGCCCTGGACAGGACTATGGCTACACCTTC
. 15 TRBJ2-7 TRBD2 TRBV6-1 CASSERLAGAYEQYF TGTGCCAGCAGTGAGAGACTAGCGGGAGCATACGAGCAGTACTTC
. 16 TRBJ2-5 . TRBV18 CASSLEDDRFRGTQYF TGTGCCAGCTCACTTGAAGACGACAGGTTCCGGGGGACCCAGTACTTC
once 14 TRBJ2-2 . TRBV7-8 CASSLSDYVAELFF TGTGCCAGCAGCCTATCCGACTATGTCGCGGAGCTGTTTTTT
. 13 TRBJ1-1 . TRBV6-5 CASSYGGDTEAFF TGTGCCAGCAGTTACGGGGGGGACACTGAAGCTTTCTTT
. 15 TRBJ2-4 . TRBV10-2 CASGSGSIAKNIQYF TGCGCCAGCGGATCGGGATCCATAGCCAAAAACATTCAGTACTTC
many 14 TRBJ1-2 . TRBV11-2 CASSIPAGRGGYTF TGTGCCAGCAGCATTCCGGCGGGCAGGGGAGGCTACACCTTC
. 15 TRBJ2-2 TRBD2 TRBV7-8 CASSLFARGTGELFF TGTGCCAGCAGCTTATTCGCGCGGGGGACCGGGGAGCTGTTTTTT
. 15 TRBJ1-4 . TRBV7-9 CASSLEAATNEKLFF TGTGCCAGCAGCTTGGAGGCCGCAACTAATGAAAAACTGTTTTTT
. 15 TRBJ2-1 . TRBV5-8 CASSLARSSYNEQFF TGTGCCAGCAGCCTAGCAAGGAGCTCCTACAATGAGCAGTTCTTC
. 15 TRBJ2-1 TRBD1 TRBV7-8 CASSLARTGYNEQFF TGTGCCAGCAGCTTAGCCAGGACAGGGTACAATGAGCAGTTCTTC
. 13 TRBJ2-5 . TRBV9 CASSRTDQETQYF TGTGCCAGCAGCCGGACGGACCAAGAGACCCAGTACTTC
. 16 TRBJ1-2 TRBD1 TRBV11-2 CASSATWDRGLLGYTF TGTGCCAGCAGCGCGACCTGGGACAGGGGATTACTCGGCTACACCTTC
. 13 TRBJ2-5 TRBD1 TRBV9 CASSVDRAETQYF TGTGCCAGCAGCGTGGACAGGGCTGAGACCCAGTACTTC
. 19 TRBJ2-5 TRBD1 TRBV9 CASSVSWGSPRTGQETQYF TGTGCCAGCAGCGTAAGTTGGGGTAGTCCCAGGACAGGGCAAGAGACCCAGTACTTC